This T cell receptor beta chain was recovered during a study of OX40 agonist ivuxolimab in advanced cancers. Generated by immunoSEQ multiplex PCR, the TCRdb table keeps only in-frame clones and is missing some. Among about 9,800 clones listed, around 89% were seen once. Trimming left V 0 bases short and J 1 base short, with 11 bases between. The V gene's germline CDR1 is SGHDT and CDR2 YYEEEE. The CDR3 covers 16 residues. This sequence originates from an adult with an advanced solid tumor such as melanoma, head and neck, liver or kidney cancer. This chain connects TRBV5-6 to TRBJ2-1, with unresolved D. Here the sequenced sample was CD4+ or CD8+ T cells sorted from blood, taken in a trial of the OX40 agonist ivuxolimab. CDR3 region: CASSLVRLSSYNEQFF. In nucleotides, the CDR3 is TGTGCCAGCAGCTTGGTTCGGCTATCGTCCTACAATGAGCAGTTCTTC.